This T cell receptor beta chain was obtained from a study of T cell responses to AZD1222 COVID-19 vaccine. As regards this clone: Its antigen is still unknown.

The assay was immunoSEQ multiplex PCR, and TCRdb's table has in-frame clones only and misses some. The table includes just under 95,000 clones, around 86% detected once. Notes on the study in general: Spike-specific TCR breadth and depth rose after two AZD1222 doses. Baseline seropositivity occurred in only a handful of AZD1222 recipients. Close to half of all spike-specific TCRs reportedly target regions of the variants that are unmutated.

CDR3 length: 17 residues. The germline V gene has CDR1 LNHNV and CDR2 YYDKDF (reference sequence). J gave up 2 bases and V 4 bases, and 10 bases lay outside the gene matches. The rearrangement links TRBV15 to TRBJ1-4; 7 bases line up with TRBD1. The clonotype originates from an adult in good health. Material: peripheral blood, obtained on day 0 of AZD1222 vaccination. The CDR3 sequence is CATSNTRLDRTNEKLFF. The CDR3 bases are TGTGCCACCAGCAACACCAGGCTGGACAGGACTAATGAAAAACTGTTTTTT.